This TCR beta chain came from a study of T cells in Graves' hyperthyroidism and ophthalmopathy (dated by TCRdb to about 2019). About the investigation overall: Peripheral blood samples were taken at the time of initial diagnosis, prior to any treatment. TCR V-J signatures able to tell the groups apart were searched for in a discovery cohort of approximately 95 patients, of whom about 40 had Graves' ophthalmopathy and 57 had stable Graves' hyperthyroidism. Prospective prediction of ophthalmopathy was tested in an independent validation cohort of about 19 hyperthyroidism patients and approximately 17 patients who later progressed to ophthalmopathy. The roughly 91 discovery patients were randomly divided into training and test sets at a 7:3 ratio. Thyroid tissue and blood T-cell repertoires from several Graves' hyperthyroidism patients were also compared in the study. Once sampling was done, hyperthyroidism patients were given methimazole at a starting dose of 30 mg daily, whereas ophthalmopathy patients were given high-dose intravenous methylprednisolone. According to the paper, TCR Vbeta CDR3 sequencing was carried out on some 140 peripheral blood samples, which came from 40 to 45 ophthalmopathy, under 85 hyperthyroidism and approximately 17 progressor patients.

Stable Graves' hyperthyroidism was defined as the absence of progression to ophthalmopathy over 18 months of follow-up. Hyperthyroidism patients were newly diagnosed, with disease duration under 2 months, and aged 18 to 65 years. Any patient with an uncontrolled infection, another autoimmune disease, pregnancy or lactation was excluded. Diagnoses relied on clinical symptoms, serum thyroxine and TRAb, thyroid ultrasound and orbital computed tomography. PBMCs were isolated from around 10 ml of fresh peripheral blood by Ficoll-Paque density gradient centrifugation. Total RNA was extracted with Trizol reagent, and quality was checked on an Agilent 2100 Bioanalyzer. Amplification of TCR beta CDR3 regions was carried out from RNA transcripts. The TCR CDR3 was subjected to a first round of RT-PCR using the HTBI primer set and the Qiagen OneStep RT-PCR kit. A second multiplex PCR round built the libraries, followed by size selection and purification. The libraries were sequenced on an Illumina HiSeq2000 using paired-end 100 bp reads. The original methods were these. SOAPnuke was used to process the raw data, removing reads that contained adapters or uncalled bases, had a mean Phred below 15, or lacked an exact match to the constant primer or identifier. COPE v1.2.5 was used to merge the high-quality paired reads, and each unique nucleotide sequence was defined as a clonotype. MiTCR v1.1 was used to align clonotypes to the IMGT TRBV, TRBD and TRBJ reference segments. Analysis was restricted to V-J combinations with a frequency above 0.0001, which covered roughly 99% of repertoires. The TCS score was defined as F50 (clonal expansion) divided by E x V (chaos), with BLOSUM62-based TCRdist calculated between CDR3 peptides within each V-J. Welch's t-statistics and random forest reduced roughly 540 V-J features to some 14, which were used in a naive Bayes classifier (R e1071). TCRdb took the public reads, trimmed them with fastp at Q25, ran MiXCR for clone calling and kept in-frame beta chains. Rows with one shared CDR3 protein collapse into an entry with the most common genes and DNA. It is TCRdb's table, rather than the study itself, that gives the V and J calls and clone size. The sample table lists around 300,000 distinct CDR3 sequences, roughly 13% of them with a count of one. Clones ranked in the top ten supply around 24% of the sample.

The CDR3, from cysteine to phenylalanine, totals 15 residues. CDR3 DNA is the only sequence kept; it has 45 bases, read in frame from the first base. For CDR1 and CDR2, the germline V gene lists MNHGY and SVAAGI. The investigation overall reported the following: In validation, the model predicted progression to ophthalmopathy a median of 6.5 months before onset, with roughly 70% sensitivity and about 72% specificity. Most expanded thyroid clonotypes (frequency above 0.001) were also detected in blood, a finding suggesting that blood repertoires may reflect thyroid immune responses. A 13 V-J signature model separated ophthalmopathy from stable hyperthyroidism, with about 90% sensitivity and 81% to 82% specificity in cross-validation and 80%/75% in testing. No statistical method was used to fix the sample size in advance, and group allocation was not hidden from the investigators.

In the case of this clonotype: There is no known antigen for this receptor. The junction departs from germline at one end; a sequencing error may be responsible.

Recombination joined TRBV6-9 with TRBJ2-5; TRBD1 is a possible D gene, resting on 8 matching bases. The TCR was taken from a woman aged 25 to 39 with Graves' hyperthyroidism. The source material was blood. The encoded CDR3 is CASSFQTGGAEPQYF. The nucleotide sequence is TGTGCCAGCAGTTTCCAAACAGGGGGGGCAGAGCCCCAGTACTTC.